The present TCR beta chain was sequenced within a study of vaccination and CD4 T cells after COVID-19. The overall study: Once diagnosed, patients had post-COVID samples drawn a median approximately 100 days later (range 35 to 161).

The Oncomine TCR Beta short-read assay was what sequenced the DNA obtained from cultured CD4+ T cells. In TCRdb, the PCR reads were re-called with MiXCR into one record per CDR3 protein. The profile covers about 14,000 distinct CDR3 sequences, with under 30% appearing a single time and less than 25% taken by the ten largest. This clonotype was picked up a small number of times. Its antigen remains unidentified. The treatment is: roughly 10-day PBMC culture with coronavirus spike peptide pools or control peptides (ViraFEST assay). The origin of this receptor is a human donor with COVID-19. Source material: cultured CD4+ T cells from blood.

The DNA for the CDR3 is TGTGCCAGCAGCGCCCCCACGGCCATCTATGGCTACACCTTC. This codes for CASSAPTAIYGYTF. V and J are TRBV9 and TRBJ1-2; the D is unclear. There are 14 residues in the CDR3. Germline CDR1 and CDR2: SGDLS and YYNGEE. Trimming took off 3 bases at V and 4 bases at J, with 13 bases between the two ends.